This T cell receptor (beta chain) was sequenced during a study of circulating and synovial CD4+ cells in juvenile arthritis. This table comes from immunoSEQ multiplex PCR, and its TCRdb copy is limited to in-frame clones, with some not included. Among about 33,000 clones listed, 90% to 95% were seen once. The CDR3 contains 14 residues. CDR1 is SGHTA, CDR2 FQGNSA, per germline. Trimming took off 4 bases at V and 4 bases at J, with 13 bases between the two ends. The receptor's source is a human donor with juvenile idiopathic arthritis. Sequences were obtained from CD4+ T cells from blood. This chain uses TRBV7-2 with TRBJ1-1, with D perhaps TRBD1 (6 bases). CDR3: CASSWEGGLTEAFF. CDR3 coding DNA: TGTGCCAGCAGCTGGGAGGGGGGGCTCACTGAAGCTTTCTTT.